One and the same sample provided the 16 T cell receptor beta chains below, sequenced in a study of tumor-infiltrating lymphocytes in primary liver carcinoma. TCR beta cDNA came from approximately 540 ng total RNA, primed with a constant-region primer. Amplification in three nested multiplex PCR rounds with slightly modified ARM-PCR gave rise to TCR beta libraries. The first two PCR rounds used TRBV1-TRBV30 primers with a Cbeta primer, roughly 10 cycles each. A single record per CDR3 protein comes from TCRdb applying MiXCR to the multiplex PCR reads. Seen here are fewer than 400,000 distinct CDR3 sequences, 55% to 65% observed once, and the top ten hold roughly 9%. Unsorted whole blood yielded the blood RNA, and germline DNA was also extracted. Sample: peripheral blood. These receptors were taken from a man aged 40-50 years with primary liver carcinoma and hepatitis B virus infection.

The rearrangement links TRBV15 to TRBJ1-2; tentatively, D is TRBD1 (6 bases). V lost 5 bases and J lost 4, with 11 bases in between. The CDR3 spans 13 residues. Per the germline V gene, CDR1 is LNHNV and CDR2 is YYDKDF (reference sequence). Here the CDR3 reads CATSPGQSYGYTF. The CDR3 DNA reads as TGTGCCACCAGCCCAGGACAGAGCTATGGCTACACCTTC. The variable domain in full, completed from reference TRBV15 and TRBJ1-2, reads DAMVIQNPRYQVTQFGKPVTLSCSQTLNHNVMYWYQQKSSQAPKLLFHYYDKDFNNEADTPDNFQSRRPNTSFCFLDIRSPGLGDTAMYLCATSPGQSYGYTFGSGTRLTVV.

The V gene is TRBV14, the J gene TRBJ2-1; 7 nucleotides align to TRBD2. This CDR3 spans 17 amino acids. Germline V gene lookup returns CDR1 SGHDN and CDR2 FVKESK. V shed 7 bases, J shed 2 bases, and the junction held 14 bases outside the gene matches. CDR3 protein: CASNSPVGLAAYNEQFF. CDR3 DNA: TGTGCCAGCAACTCCCCAGTCGGGCTAGCGGCCTACAATGAGCAGTTCTTC.

Turning to this clonotype: Mismatch with germline at one junction end may stem from a read error. The chain has TRBV6-2 or TRBV6-3 and TRBJ2-7, with 7 nucleotides matching TRBD2. CDR3 length equals 16 residues. Per germline, CDR1 MNHEY and CDR2 SVGEGT. DNA of the CDR3: TGTGCCAACAGTTACTTCCCGGGACTAAGCTCCTACGAGCAATACTTC. Amino acid sequence: CANSYFPGLSSYEQYF.

Worth noting for this clonotype: A read error is likely, as this CDR3 ends without the conserved phenylalanine or tryptophan. The chain combines TRBV7-9 with TRBJ2-7; D is undetermined. The CDR3 runs 12 residues. The ends were cut back, 2 bases at V and 3 bases at J, with 5 bases in the middle. Germline V gene lookup returns CDR1 SEHNR and CDR2 FQNEAQ (reference sequence). The chain's CDR3 is CASSLPYYEQYS. For the CDR3, the DNA is TGTGCCAGCAGCTTACCTTACTACGAGCAGTACTCC.

This clonotype was found a few times. The chain has TRBV7-8 and TRBJ2-7, with a tentative D call TRBD1 (6 bases). V lost 6 bases, J lost 3 bases, and 18 bases lay in between. The CDR3 spans 15 residues. Germline V gene data show CDR1 as SGHVS and CDR2 as FQNEAQ. The CDR3 sequence: CASSLAGTLLYEQYF. The CDR3 DNA reads as TGTGCCAGCAGTTTGGCCGGGACATTGCTCTACGAGCAGTACTTC.

As to this clonotype: A much bigger clone sits one base away, suggesting this may be a read error. This rearrangement joins TRBV12-3 or TRBV12-4 to TRBJ2-5; D is unresolved. The CDR3 has 10 amino acids. The CDR3 nucleotides are TGTGCCAGCGGTTTGACGGCCCTGTCCTTC. Protein sequence: CASGLTALSF.

V and J are TRBV30 and TRBJ2-1; possibly TRBD1 for D (6 bases). V shed 1 base and J shed 6 bases, with 10 bases lying between them. Germline CDR1 and CDR2: GTSNPN and SVGIG (reference sequence). This CDR3 comprises 13 residues. CDR3 region: CAWSGVGGNEQFF. The CDR3 bases are TGTGCCTGGAGTGGGGTAGGGGGCAATGAGCAGTTCTTC.

The CDR3 nucleotides read TGTGCCAGCAGTTTATCGGGGGAAACTGGAAACACCATATATTTT. This codes for CASSLSGETGNTIYF. This sequence joins TRBV28 and TRBJ1-3; possibly TRBD1 for D (5 bases). The V gene lost 1 base and the J gene lost 2 bases, with 9 bases spanning the gap. The length of the CDR3 is 15 residues. Germline V CDR1 and CDR2: MDHEN, SYDVKM.

Concerning this clonotype itself: Just one base apart from a much larger clone, this may be a read error. CDR3 DNA: TGTGCCAGCAGCCCGCTTCGGACGATAGTTAATGAAAAACTGTTTTTT. It is translated as CASSPLRTIVNEKLFF. The chain links TRBV5-6 to TRBJ1-4, with unresolved D. The CDR3 is made up of 16 amino acids. The V and J ends lost 4 bases and 4 bases respectively, with 17 bases between them. Germline values: CDR1 SGHDT, CDR2 YYEEEE.

The chain employs TRBV30 and TRBJ1-4; D not resolved. Trimming left V 4 bases short and J 7 bases short, with 16 bases between. CDR1 is GTSNPN, CDR2 SVGIG, per germline (reference sequence). The CDR3 runs 14 residues. In DNA, the CDR3 is TGTGCCTGGAATCCAGAGCTCAAGATTGAAAAACTGTTTTTT. It specifies CAWNPELKIEKLFF.

Of note for this clonotype: Given a much more abundant clone one base away, this may be a read error. This chain connects TRBV12-3 or TRBV12-4 to TRBJ1-5; D unclear. The CDR3 is made up of 14 amino acids. Trimming removed 5 bases from V and 4 bases from J, with 12 bases in between. The CDR3 DNA follows: TGTGCCAGCAGTGTGACAAGGGTAAATCAGCCCCAGCATTTT. Amino acids: CASSVTRVNQPQHF.

About this clonotype itself: Since a much larger clone is just one base distant, this may be a read error. This chain connects TRBV6-2 or TRBV6-3 to TRBJ2-4, with D possibly matching TRBD2 (5 bases). This CDR3 has 15 amino acids. The germline CDR1 and CDR2 sequences are MNHEY and SVGEGT. The CDR3 protein is CANSSLGVGKNIQYF. The CDR3 bases are TGTGCCAACAGTTCCCTGGGAGTAGGCAAAAACATTCAGTACTTC.

This clonotype appeared many times. This chain uses TRBV6-5 with TRBJ1-1; D is possibly TRBD1 (6 bases). V was pared by 6 bases and J by 0 bases, with 11 bases between. This CDR3 contains 14 residues. CDR1 and CDR2 from the germline V gene are MNHEY and SVGAGI. CDR3 residues: CASRQGRVNTEAFF. As DNA, the CDR3 is TGTGCCAGCAGACAGGGCAGGGTGAACACTGAAGCTTTCTTT.

The chain links TRBV30 to TRBJ1-5, with D tentatively TRBD1 (6 bases). Looked up from germline, CDR1 is GTSNPN and CDR2 is SVGIG (reference sequence). The CDR3 length is 15 residues. The CDR3 reads CGRALAGGRNQPQHF. CDR3 DNA sequence: TGTGGCCGGGCCCTCGCGGGGGGCCGCAATCAGCCCCAGCATTTT.

Points on this clonotype: This may be a read error, as it is one base from a much larger clone. V usage is TRBV6-5 and J usage is TRBJ2-1, with 8 bases fitting TRBD1. With 2 bases clipped from V and 7 bases from J, the junction kept 4 bases outside the gene matches. The CDR3 loop spans 14 amino acids. Per germline, CDR1 MNHEY and CDR2 SVGAGI. This CDR3 reads CASSYGQGANEQFF. CDR3 sequence (DNA): TGTGCCAGCAGTTACGGGCAGGGGGCAAATGAGCAGTTCTTC.

As concerns this clonotype: An end of the junction does not agree with germline; a read error may underlie this. J is TRBJ2-4 and V is TRBV6-5; TRBD2 matches 8 bases. CDR3 size: 17 residues. Germline CDR1 reads MNHEY; CDR2 reads SVGAGI. Here the CDR3 DNA reads TGTGCCAGCAGTCCCTTTAGCGGGGTTATAGCCAAAGACATTCAGTACTTC. This encodes CASSPFSGVIAKDIQYF.